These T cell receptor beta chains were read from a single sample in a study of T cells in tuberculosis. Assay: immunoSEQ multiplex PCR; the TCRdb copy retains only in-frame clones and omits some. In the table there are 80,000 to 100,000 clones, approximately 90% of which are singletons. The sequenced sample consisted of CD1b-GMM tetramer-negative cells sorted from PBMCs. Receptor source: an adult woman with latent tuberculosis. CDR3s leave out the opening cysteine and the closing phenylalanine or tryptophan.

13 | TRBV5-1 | ASSSTGIGNSPLH
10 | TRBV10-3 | AATSNTKGYT
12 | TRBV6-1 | ASSESLALETQY
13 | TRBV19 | ASSIGTGYSYEQY
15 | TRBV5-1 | ASSLGLLAGGHYEQY
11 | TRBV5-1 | ASNSGAEETQY
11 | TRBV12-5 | ASDGVGAQTAF
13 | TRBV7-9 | ASSEAGQSNQPQH
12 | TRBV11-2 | ASSLILSGGEQY
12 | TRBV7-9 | ASSLGTGTGKLF
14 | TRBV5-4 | ASSLVAGRGTGELF
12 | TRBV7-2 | ASSLDSNGYGYT
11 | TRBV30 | AWRGAQWETQY
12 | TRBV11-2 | ASSPAGQGTEAF
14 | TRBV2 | ASSDVGAGATYEQY
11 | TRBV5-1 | ASSRQGASGYT